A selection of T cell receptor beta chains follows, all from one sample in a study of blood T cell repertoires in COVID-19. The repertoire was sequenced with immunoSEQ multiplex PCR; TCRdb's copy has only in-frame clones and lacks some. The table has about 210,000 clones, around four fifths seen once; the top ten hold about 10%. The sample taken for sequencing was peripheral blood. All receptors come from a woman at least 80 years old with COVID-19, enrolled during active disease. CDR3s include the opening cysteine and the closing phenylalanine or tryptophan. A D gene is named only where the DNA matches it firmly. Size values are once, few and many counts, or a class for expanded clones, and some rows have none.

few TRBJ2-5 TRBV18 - CASSPQRETQYF TGTGCCAGCTCACCACAGAGAGAGACCCAGTACTTC
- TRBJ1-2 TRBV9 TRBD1 CASTETPGGLGGYTF TGTGCCAGCACCGAAACCCCAGGGGGCTTGGGGGGCTACACCTTC
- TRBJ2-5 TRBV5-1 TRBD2 CASSFLAGGSGTQYF TGCGCCAGCAGCTTCTTAGCGGGGGGGTCGGGGACCCAGTACTTC
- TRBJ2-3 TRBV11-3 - CASSLTTSTQYF TGTGCCAGCAGCTTAACGACTAGTACGCAGTATTTT
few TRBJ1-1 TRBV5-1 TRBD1 CASARQGGTEAFF TGCGCCAGCGCACGACAGGGCGGCACTGAAGCTTTCTTT
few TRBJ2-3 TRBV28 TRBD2 CASSPIAGEGDTQYF TGTGCCAGCAGTCCTATAGCGGGGGAGGGAGATACGCAGTATTTT
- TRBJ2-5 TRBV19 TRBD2 CASSEAGGRTETQYF TGTGCCAGTAGTGAAGCGGGGGGGCGGACGGAGACCCAGTACTTC
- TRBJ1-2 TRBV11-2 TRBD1 CASSLGQGGGYTF TGTGCCAGCAGCTTAGGACAGGGTGGTGGCTACACCTTC
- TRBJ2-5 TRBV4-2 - CASSRSPDSSGTQYF TGTGCCAGCAGCCGCTCCCCGGACTCCAGTGGGACCCAGTACTTC
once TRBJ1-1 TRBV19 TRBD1 CASSIDQTGREAAFF TGTGCCAGTAGTATAGACCAGACAGGGAGAGAGGCAGCTTTCTTT
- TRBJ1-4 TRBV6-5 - CASSFRGNEKLFF TGTGCCAGCAGTTTCAGGGGTAATGAAAAACTGTTTTTT
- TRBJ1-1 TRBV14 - CASSQSPLLTEAFF TGTGCCAGCAGCCAATCCCCCCTCCTCACTGAAGCTTTCTTT
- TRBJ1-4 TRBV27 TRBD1 CASRLGQGNEKLFF TGTGCCAGCAGACTAGGACAGGGGAACGAAAAACTGTTTTTT
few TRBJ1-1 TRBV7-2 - CASSLRTEAFF TGTGCCAGCAGCTTGAGAACTGAAGCTTTCTTT
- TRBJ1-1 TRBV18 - CASSEDTGNTEAFF TGTGCCAGCTCAGAAGACACTGGGAACACTGAAGCTTTCTTT
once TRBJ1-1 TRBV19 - CASTPQGQGIAFF TGTGCCAGTACCCCACAGGGCCAGGGGATAGCTTTCTTT
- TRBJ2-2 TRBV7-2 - CASSLGAPGELFF TGTGCCAGCAGCTTAGGGGCGCCCGGGGAGCTGTTTTTT
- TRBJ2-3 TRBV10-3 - CAITSSSTDTQYF TGTGCCATCACTAGTTCTAGCACAGATACGCAGTATTTT
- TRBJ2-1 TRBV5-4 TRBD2 CASSLAASGGSHEQFF TGTGCCAGCAGCTTGGCCGCTAGCGGGGGATCACATGAGCAGTTCTTC
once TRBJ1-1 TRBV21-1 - CASSIRLGQGEEAFF TGTGCCAGCAGCATCAGACTTGGACAGGGGGAAGAAGCTTTCTTT
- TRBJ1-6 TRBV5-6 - CASSLGQGGNSPLHF TGTGCCAGCAGCTTAGGCCAGGGCGGTAATTCACCCCTCCACTTT
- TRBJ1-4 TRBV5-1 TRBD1 CASSGGGPNEKLFF TGCGCCAGCAGCGGAGGGGGCCCCAATGAAAAACTGTTTTTT
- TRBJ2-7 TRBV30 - CAWRARGAYEQYF TGTGCCTGGAGGGCTCGGGGGGCGTACGAGCAGTACTTC
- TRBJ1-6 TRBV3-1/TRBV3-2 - CASSSGGGPRELGDSPLHF TGTGCCAGCAGCTCGGGGGGTGGCCCCCGGGAACTGGGGGATTCACCCCTCCACTTT
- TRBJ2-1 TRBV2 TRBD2 CASRPTSGGLNEQFF TGTGCCAGCAGGCCGACTAGCGGGGGCCTCAATGAGCAGTTCTTC
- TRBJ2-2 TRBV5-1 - CASSAGTNTGELFF TGCGCCAGCAGCGCAGGGACAAACACCGGGGAGCTGTTTTTT
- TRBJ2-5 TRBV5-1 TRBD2 CASSTGGMEETQYF TGCGCCAGCAGCACGGGGGGGATGGAAGAGACCCAGTACTTC
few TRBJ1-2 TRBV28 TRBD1 CASSLGRTGALTYGYTF TGTGCCAGCAGTTTAGGGCGGACAGGGGCCCTGACGTATGGCTACACCTTC
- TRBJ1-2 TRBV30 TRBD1 CAWSIQGGSGGYTF TGTGCCTGGAGTATCCAGGGGGGTTCTGGGGGCTACACCTTC
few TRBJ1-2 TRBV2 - CASRDDSFNYGYTF TGTGCCAGCAGGGACGACAGTTTCAACTATGGCTACACCTTC
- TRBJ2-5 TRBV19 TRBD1 CASSINRGETQYF TGTGCCAGTAGTATAAACAGGGGAGAGACCCAGTACTTC
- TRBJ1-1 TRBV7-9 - CASSSDMNTEAFF TGTGCCAGCAGCTCGGACATGAACACTGAAGCTTTCTTT
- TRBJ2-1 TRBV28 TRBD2 CASVDGREQFF TGTGCCAGCGTGGACGGGAGGGAGCAGTTCTTC
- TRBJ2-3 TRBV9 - CASSKTSTDTQYF TGTGCCAGCAGCAAGACTAGCACAGATACGCAGTATTTT
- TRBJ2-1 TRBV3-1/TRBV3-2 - CASSQELRVSNEQFF TGTGCCAGCAGCCAAGAACTCCGGGTTTCCAATGAGCAGTTCTTC
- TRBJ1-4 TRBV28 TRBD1 CASSTGGVNEKLFF TGTGCCAGCAGCACAGGGGGGGTTAATGAAAAACTGTTTTTT
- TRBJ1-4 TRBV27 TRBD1 CASRNLQGAFEKLFF TGTGCCAGCAGAAACCTACAGGGGGCCTTTGAAAAACTGTTTTTT
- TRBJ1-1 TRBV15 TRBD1 CATSREGTVRRAGGTEAFF TGTGCCACCAGCAGAGAGGGGACAGTTAGGCGGGCCGGGGGCACTGAAGCTTTCTTT
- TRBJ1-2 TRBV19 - CASSQSGGPYGYTF TGTGCCAGTAGTCAAAGCGGGGGGCCCTATGGCTACACCTTC
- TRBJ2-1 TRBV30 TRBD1 CAWETGQGENEQFF TGTGCCTGGGAAACGGGACAGGGGGAAAATGAGCAGTTCTTC
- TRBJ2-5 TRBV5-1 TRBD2 CASSEGLAGGRGETQYF TGCGCCAGCAGCGAAGGACTAGCGGGGGGGCGAGGAGAGACCCAGTACTTC
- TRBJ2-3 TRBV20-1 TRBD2 CSAGGTQYF TGCAGTGCGGGGGGGACGCAGTATTTT
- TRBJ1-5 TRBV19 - CASCIRANQPQHF TGTGCCAGTTGTATCAGGGCCAATCAGCCCCAGCATTTT
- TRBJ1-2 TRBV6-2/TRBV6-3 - CASSPEDRPNYGYTF TGTGCCAGCAGTCCGGAAGACAGGCCTAACTATGGCTACACCTTC
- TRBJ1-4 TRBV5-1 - CASSLGGVGEKLFF TGCGCCAGCAGCTTAGGAGGGGTCGGGGAAAAACTGTTTTTT
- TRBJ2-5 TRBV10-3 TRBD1 CAIRPGQGVETQYF TGTGCCATCAGGCCGGGACAGGGAGTGGAGACCCAGTACTTC
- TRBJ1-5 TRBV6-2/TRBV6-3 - CASSYGGSGNQPQHF TGTGCCAGCAGTTACGGGGGCTCGGGCAATCAGCCCCAGCATTTT
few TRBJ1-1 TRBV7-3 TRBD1 CASSHDRDTEAFF TGTGCCAGCAGCCACGACAGGGACACTGAAGCTTTCTTT
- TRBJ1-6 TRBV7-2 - CASSSFRPDRAYLSPLHF TGTGCCAGCAGCTCTTTCCGTCCTGACAGAGCCTACCTTTCACCCCTCCACTTT
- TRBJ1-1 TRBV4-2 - CASSPTGGGNTEAFF TGTGCCAGCAGCCCGACGGGAGGGGGTAACACTGAAGCTTTCTTT
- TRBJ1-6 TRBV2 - CASRPRVSNSPLHF TGTGCCAGCAGGCCCAGGGTCTCTAATTCACCCCTCCACTTT
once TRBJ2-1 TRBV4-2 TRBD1 CASSQETGGSEQFF TGTGCCAGCAGCCAGGAGACAGGGGGAAGTGAGCAGTTCTTC
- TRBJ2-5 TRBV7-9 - CASSLGTHQETQYF TGTGCCAGCAGCTTAGGGACACACCAAGAGACCCAGTACTTC
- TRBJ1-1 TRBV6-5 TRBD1 CASSRDRNTEAFF TGTGCCAGCAGCCGGGACAGGAACACTGAAGCTTTCTTT
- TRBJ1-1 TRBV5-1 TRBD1 CASSSRQGGTEAFF TGCGCCAGCAGCAGCCGACAGGGAGGCACTGAAGCTTTCTTT
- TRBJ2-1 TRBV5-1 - CASSLGGESYNEQFF TGCGCCAGCAGCTTGGGGGGAGAGTCCTACAATGAGCAGTTCTTC
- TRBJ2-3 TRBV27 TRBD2 CASLRAGVPDTQYF TGTGCCAGCCTGAGAGCGGGGGTGCCCGATACGCAGTATTTT